The rows below give T cell receptor beta chains drawn from one sample of a study of blood T cell repertoires in COVID-19. This table comes from immunoSEQ multiplex PCR, and its TCRdb copy is limited to in-frame clones, with some not included. Here the sample spans 120,000 or so clones, around 83% being singletons. Sequencing was done on a sample of peripheral blood. These receptors came from an elderly man with active or convalescent COVID-19. The CDR3 runs from the conserved cysteine through the conserved F or W. The order of the fields is J gene, V gene, D gene, CDR3 protein. A D gene is named only where the DNA matches it firmly.

j_gene: TRBJ2-3
v_gene: TRBV4-3
d_gene: NA
CDR3aa: CASSQDQRPGITQYF

j_gene: TRBJ2-5
v_gene: TRBV4-3
d_gene: NA
CDR3aa: CASSQDRRWDSETQYF

j_gene: TRBJ2-2
v_gene: TRBV15
d_gene: NA
CDR3aa: CATSRENLNTGELFF

j_gene: TRBJ1-1
v_gene: TRBV7-2
d_gene: TRBD1
CDR3aa: CASSFRTGSTEAFF

j_gene: TRBJ2-7
v_gene: TRBV6-5
d_gene: TRBD1
CDR3aa: CASSTGTGFFGQYF

j_gene: TRBJ1-4
v_gene: TRBV18
d_gene: TRBD1
CDR3aa: CASSKQGTNEKLFF

j_gene: TRBJ2-1
v_gene: TRBV7-8
d_gene: NA
CDR3aa: CASSLAGGNNEQFF

j_gene: TRBJ1-6
v_gene: TRBV6-8
d_gene: NA
CDR3aa: CASSSGQDSPLHF

j_gene: TRBJ2-1
v_gene: TRBV11-3
d_gene: NA
CDR3aa: CASSAGRTAFAPYSYNEQFF

j_gene: TRBJ2-2
v_gene: TRBV6-2/TRBV6-3
d_gene: NA
CDR3aa: CASSYLSGVPSNTGELFF

j_gene: TRBJ1-3
v_gene: TRBV7-3
d_gene: NA
CDR3aa: CASSSGQSGNTIYF

j_gene: TRBJ2-3
v_gene: TRBV28
d_gene: NA
CDR3aa: CASSSRQDTDTQYF

j_gene: TRBJ1-1
v_gene: TRBV28
d_gene: NA
CDR3aa: CASGTGSGTEAFF

j_gene: TRBJ2-7
v_gene: TRBV7-9
d_gene: NA
CDR3aa: CASSLGPGELEQYF

j_gene: TRBJ2-5
v_gene: TRBV28
d_gene: TRBD1
CDR3aa: CASSLQTGGARTQYF

j_gene: TRBJ1-4
v_gene: TRBV7-8
d_gene: NA
CDR3aa: CASSPIRTATNEKLFF

j_gene: TRBJ2-7
v_gene: TRBV19
d_gene: NA
CDR3aa: CASSASQVQYF

j_gene: TRBJ2-5
v_gene: TRBV5-1
d_gene: NA
CDR3aa: CASSHTGSQETQYF

j_gene: TRBJ1-2
v_gene: TRBV27
d_gene: NA
CDR3aa: CASSAGRGYTF

j_gene: TRBJ1-1
v_gene: TRBV6-5
d_gene: TRBD1
CDR3aa: CASSQGQGWNTEAFF

j_gene: TRBJ2-7
v_gene: TRBV7-2
d_gene: TRBD1
CDR3aa: CASSMGQSFYEQYF

j_gene: TRBJ2-2
v_gene: TRBV6-4
d_gene: NA
CDR3aa: CASSTGNTGELFF

j_gene: TRBJ2-5
v_gene: TRBV6-5
d_gene: TRBD1
CDR3aa: CASSYGTGGGETQYF